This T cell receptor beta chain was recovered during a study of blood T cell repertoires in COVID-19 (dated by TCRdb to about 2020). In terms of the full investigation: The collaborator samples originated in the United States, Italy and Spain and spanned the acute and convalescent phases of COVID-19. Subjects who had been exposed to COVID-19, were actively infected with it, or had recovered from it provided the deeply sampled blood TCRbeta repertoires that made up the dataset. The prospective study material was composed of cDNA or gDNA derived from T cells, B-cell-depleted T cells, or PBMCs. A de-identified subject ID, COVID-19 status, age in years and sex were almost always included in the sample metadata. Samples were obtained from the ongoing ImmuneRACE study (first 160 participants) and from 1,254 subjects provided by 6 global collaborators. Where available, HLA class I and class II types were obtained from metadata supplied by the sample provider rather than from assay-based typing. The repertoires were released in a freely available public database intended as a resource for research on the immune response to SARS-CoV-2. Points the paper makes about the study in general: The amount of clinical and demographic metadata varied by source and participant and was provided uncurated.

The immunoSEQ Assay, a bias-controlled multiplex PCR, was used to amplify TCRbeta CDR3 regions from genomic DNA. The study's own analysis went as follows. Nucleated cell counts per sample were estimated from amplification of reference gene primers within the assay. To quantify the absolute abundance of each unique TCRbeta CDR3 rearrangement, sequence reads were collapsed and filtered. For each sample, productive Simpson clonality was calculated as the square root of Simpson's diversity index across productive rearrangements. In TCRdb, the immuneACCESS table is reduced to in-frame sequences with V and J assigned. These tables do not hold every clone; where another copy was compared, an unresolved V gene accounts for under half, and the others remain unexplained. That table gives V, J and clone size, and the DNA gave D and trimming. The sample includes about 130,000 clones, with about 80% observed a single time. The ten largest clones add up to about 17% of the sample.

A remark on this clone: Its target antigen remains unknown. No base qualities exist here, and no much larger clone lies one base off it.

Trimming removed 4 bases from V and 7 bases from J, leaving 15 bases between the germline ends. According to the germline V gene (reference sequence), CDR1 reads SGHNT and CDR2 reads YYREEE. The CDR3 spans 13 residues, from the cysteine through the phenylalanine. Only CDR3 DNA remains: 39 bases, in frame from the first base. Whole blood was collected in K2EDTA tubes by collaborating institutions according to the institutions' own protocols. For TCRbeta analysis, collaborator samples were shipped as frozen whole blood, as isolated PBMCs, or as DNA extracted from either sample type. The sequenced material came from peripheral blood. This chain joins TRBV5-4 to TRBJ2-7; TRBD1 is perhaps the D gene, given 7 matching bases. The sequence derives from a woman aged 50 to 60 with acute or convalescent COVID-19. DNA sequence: TGTGCCAGCAGCCCACGGACAGGAGGGGAGCAGTACTTC. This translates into CASSPRTGGEQYF.